The 10 T cell receptor beta chains given below trace back to one sample, sequenced in a study of long-term antiretroviral therapy in people with HIV (dated by TCRdb to the early 2020s). The immunoSEQ hsTCRB v3.0 assay was used at survey level resolution to sequence the TRB variable region. The clones in this table, taken by TCRdb from immuneACCESS, are in-frame only. Not every clone is retained; where verified, under half of the shortfall comes from an unresolved V gene, and the cause of the rest is unknown. This sample has 26,000 or so clones in its table, and about 77% of those were observed once. The ten largest clones take up approximately 9.4% of the sample. The sample here was unsorted PBMCs, taken 1.5 years before starting antiretroviral therapy. The receptors here all came from a man aged 18 to 29 with HIV.

The chain couples TRBV7-8 to TRBJ2-1, with a weak D call TRBD2 (5 bases). Germline V gene data show CDR1 as SGHVS and CDR2 as FQNEAQ. V was cut by 8 bases and J by 8 bases, with 7 bases left in between. The CDR3 has 10 residues. The CDR3 sequence: CASGGHEQFF. In DNA form, the CDR3 reads TGTGCCAGCGGAGGCCATGAGCAGTTCTTC. Drawing the rest from reference TRBV7-8 and TRBJ2-1, the complete variable domain is GAGVSQSPRYKVAKRGQDVALRCDPISGHVSLFWYQQALGQGPEFLTYFQNEAQLDKSGLPSDRFFAERPEGSVSTLKIQRTQQEDSAVYLCASGGHEQFFGPGTRLTVL.

The CDR3 region is CASSLSYGGSRMDTEAFF. The CDR3 DNA is TGTGCCAGCAGTTTATCATACGGCGGGTCCCGAATGGACACTGAAGCTTTCTTT. The gene calls are TRBV27 and TRBJ1-1; D gene unclear. Per germline, CDR1 MNHEY and CDR2 SMNVEV (reference sequence). Trimming pared 0 bases from V and 3 bases from J, leaving 20 bases between. The CDR3 totals 18 residues.

This clone was observed a few times. V is TRBV7-9 and J is TRBJ2-7; D gene unclear. The CDR3 covers 12 residues. CDR1 is SEHNR and CDR2 is FQNEAQ in the germline V gene (reference sequence). V was pared by 1 base and J by 6 bases, with 7 bases between. The CDR3 spells CASSLVLSEQYF. CDR3 DNA: TGTGCCAGCAGCTTAGTATTGAGCGAGCAGTACTTC.

The chain combines TRBV2 with TRBJ1-2; possibly TRBD1 for D (6 bases). Germline CDR1 SNHLY, CDR2 FYNNEI. Trimming removed 8 bases at V and 1 base at J, with 8 bases between. CDR3 size: 12 residues. The CDR3 region has the DNA TGTGCCAGCGTCAGGGGTAACTATGGCTACACCTTC. Amino acids: CASVRGNYGYTF.

The chain couples TRBV5-6 to TRBJ1-4; D may be TRBD1 (5 bases). Germline values: CDR1 SGHDT, CDR2 YYEEEE. The CDR3 covers 14 residues. The germline V and J ends were trimmed by 2 bases and 10 bases, with 15 bases remaining between them. The CDR3 nucleotides read TGTGCCAGCAGCTTCAGCGTCCCGGGGGTAAAACTGTTTTTT. Translating gives CASSFSVPGVKLFF.

This clone was seen a handful of times. This rearrangement joins TRBV12-5 to TRBJ2-7; D not resolved. Germline-derived CDR1 and CDR2 are LGHNT and FRNRAP. Trimming stripped 5 bases from V and 4 bases from J, with 6 bases between. The CDR3 contains 11 residues. The DNA of the CDR3 is TGTGCTAGTGGTGACGGGTACGAGCAGTACTTC. Its protein is CASGDGYEQYF.

The chain joins TRBV28 to TRBJ1-5, with unresolved D. Germline V gene lookup returns CDR1 MDHEN and CDR2 SYDVKM. The CDR3 loop spans 14 amino acids. V was shortened by 5 bases and J by 4 bases, with 12 bases between the two germline ends. The CDR3 spells CASSIRVGNQPQHF. The CDR3, as DNA: TGTGCCAGCAGTATACGGGTGGGGAATCAGCCCCAGCATTTT.

The chain couples TRBV7-2 to TRBJ2-7, with D tentatively TRBD1 (5 bases). Trimming removed 4 bases at V and 4 bases at J, with 8 bases between. This CDR3 comprises 12 residues. In germline, CDR1 is SGHTA, CDR2 FQGNSA. CDR3: CASSSQGYEQYF. The DNA of the CDR3 is TGTGCCAGCAGCTCTCAGGGTTACGAGCAGTACTTC.

The chain is built from TRBV2 and TRBJ1-1; a possible D gene is TRBD1 (5 bases). V gave up 8 bases and J gave up 2 bases, with 9 bases separating them. Per germline, CDR1 SNHLY and CDR2 FYNNEI. The CDR3 consists of 12 residues. Here the CDR3 DNA reads TGTGCCAGCCTTACAGGTAACACTGAAGCTTTCTTT. Translated, it gives CASLTGNTEAFF. The whole variable domain, remainder taken from reference TRBV2 and TRBJ1-1, is EPEVTQTPSHQVTQMGQEVILRCVPISNHLYFYWYRQILGQKVEFLVSFYNNEISEKSEIFDDQFSVERPDGSNFTLKIRSTKLEDSAMYFCASLTGNTEAFFGQGTRLTVV.

The V gene is TRBV4-1, the J gene TRBJ1-1; D unclear. Germline CDR1 and CDR2: MGHRA and YSYEKL. Trimming removed 2 bases at V and 1 base at J, with 11 bases between. This CDR3 region has 15 residues. The CDR3 DNA is TGCGCCAGCAGCCAACCCGGAGGTGCGAACACTGAAGCTTTCTTT. It specifies CASSQPGGANTEAFF.